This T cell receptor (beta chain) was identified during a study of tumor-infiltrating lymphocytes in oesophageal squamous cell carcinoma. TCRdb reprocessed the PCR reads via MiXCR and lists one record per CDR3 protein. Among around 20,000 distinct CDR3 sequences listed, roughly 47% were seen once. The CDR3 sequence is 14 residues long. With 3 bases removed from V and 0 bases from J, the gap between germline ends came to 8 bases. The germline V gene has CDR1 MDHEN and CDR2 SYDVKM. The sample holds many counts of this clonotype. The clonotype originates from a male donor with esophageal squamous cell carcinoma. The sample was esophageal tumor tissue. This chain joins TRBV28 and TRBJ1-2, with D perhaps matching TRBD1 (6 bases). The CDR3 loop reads CASSFQGTNYGYTF. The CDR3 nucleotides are TGTGCCAGCAGTTTTCAGGGGACTAACTATGGCTACACCTTC.